The 22 T cell receptor beta chains below come from one sample, sequenced in a study of early T cells in non-severe SARS-CoV-2 infection. TCRdb re-called the 5' RACE reads through MiXCR, storing one row per CDR3 protein. The table includes 74,000 or so distinct CDR3 sequences, 9.5% to 13% detected once. The source material was whole blood. The origin of the receptors is an adult who was a healthcare worker with PCR-confirmed SARS-CoV-2 infection or an uninfected control (not recorded which).

V gene TRBV29-1 combines with J gene TRBJ2-2; D call uncertain. This CDR3 contains 14 residues. Trimming took 6 bases from V and 4 from J, leaving 15 bases between them. From germline, CDR1 is SQVTM and CDR2 ANQGSEA. The CDR3 nucleotides are TGCAGCGTGACTTTGAGGTCGGGCACCGGGGAGCTGTTTTTT. Translated, it gives CSVTLRSGTGELFF.

This clonotype showed up many times. This chain connects TRBV7-2 to TRBJ2-5, with TRBD2 matching 14 bases. This CDR3 has 18 amino acids. J lost 0 bases, V lost 5 bases, and 8 bases had no gene match. Germline V gene sequence: CDR1 SGHTA, CDR2 FQGNSA. CDR3 amino acids: CASSLGAGLAGDQETQYF. CDR3 nucleotides: TGTGCCAGCAGCCTAGGCGCGGGACTAGCGGGAGACCAAGAGACCCAGTACTTC.

The sample holds many counts of this clonotype. The rearrangement links TRBV19 to TRBJ2-1, with 12 positions matching TRBD2. V gave up 7 bases and J gave up 4 bases; unmatched junction bases: 17. Per germline, CDR1 LNHDA and CDR2 SQIVND (reference sequence). This CDR3 is built from 19 residues. As DNA, the CDR3 is TGTGCCAGTACCCCAACCTTGACTAGCGGGAGAGGGTTGTACAATGAGCAGTTCTTC. It translates to CASTPTLTSGRGLYNEQFF.

The rearrangement joins TRBV7-2 to TRBJ2-1; TRBD2 matches at 8 bases. The CDR3 covers 17 residues. Trimming took 3 bases from V and 4 from J; bases not matched to a gene: 11. Germline CDR1 SGHTA, CDR2 FQGNSA. The CDR3 coding sequence is TGTGCCAGCAGCTTTACCGGGCGGTCTAGCGGGTACAATGAGCAGTTCTTC. It encodes CASSFTGRSSGYNEQFF.

This clonotype occurred once. This sequence joins TRBV12-5 and TRBJ2-1; 12 bases fit TRBD2. Looked up from germline, CDR1 is LGHNT and CDR2 is FRNRAP. The CDR3 covers 15 residues. The junction had 6 bases not matched to a gene; V was cut back by 3 bases and J by 9 bases. In DNA form, the CDR3 reads TGTGCTAGTGGTTTAAGGCTAGCGGGAGGGTTTGAGCAGTTCTTC. It translates to CASGLRLAGGFEQFF.

This clonotype was found many times. The V call is TRBV7-9, the J call TRBJ2-3, with D unclear. Looked up from germline, CDR1 is SEHNR and CDR2 is FQNEAQ (reference sequence). The CDR3 sequence is 15 residues long. V was trimmed by 4 bases and J by 3 bases, leaving 14 bases between them. The CDR3 coding sequence is TGTGCCAGCAGCTGGACGGAAATGGGGACAGATACGCAGTATTTT. Translated, it gives CASSWTEMGTDTQYF.

Many counts were recorded for this clonotype. The chain employs TRBV5-5 and TRBJ2-1; 10 positions match TRBD1. The CDR3 totals 16 residues. Germline V CDR1 and CDR2: SGHKS, YYEKEE (reference sequence). The V and J ends lost 7 bases and 4 bases, in that order; junction bases with no gene match: 11. The CDR3 loop is CASRRSDRGRYNEQFF. CDR3 nucleotides: TGTGCCAGCCGACGCTCGGACAGGGGGAGGTACAATGAGCAGTTCTTC. The full variable domain, completed using reference TRBV5-5 and TRBJ2-1, is DAGVTQSPTHLIKTRGQQVTLRCSPISGHKSVSWYQQVLGQGPQFIFQYYEKEERGRGNFPDRFSARQFPNYSSELNVNALLLGDSALYLCASRRSDRGRYNEQFFGPGTRLTVL.

This clonotype was observed many times. This chain connects TRBV9 to TRBJ2-1, with TRBD2 as a possible D gene (5 bases). Looked up from germline, CDR1 is SGDLS and CDR2 is YYNGEE. The CDR3 is 15 amino acids. V was cut by 4 bases and J by 8 bases, with 19 bases left in between. Here the CDR3 reads CASSSRGDGDDEQFF. CDR3 nucleotide sequence: TGTGCCAGCAGCTCCCGGGGAGACGGGGATGATGAGCAGTTCTTC.

This clonotype was detected only a few times. The chain has TRBV7-8 and TRBJ2-7, with TRBD1 matching over 7 bases. This CDR3 has 13 residues. Germline trimming cut 5 bases from V and 3 bases from J; bases unmatched to any gene: 4. Per germline, CDR1 SGHVS and CDR2 FQNEAQ. Written as DNA, the CDR3 is TGTGCCAGCAGCGCACGGACAGGCTACGAGCAGTACTTC. Translated: CASSARTGYEQYF.

The V gene is TRBV7-2, the J gene TRBJ2-5; 8 nucleotides match TRBD2. This CDR3 is built from 16 residues. V shed 1 base, J shed 4 bases, and the junction held 8 bases outside the gene matches. Germline V gene data show CDR1 as SGHTA and CDR2 as FQGNSA. The CDR3 sequence: CASSLGLAGLSETQYF. The CDR3 DNA sequence: TGTGCCAGCAGCTTAGGGTTAGCGGGGTTGTCAGAGACCCAGTACTTC.

This clonotype has a count of ten or more. CDR3 region: CSARGASDTEAFF. The CDR3 region has the DNA TGCAGTGCTCGGGGCGCGTCGGACACTGAAGCTTTCTTT. The chain has TRBV20-1 and TRBJ1-1; tentatively, D is TRBD1 (5 bases). V shed 5 bases and J shed 3 bases, with 13 bases lying between them. The CDR3 runs to 13 residues. The V gene's germline CDR1 is DFQATT and CDR2 SNEGSKA (reference sequence).

This clonotype was counted at least ten times. The genes are TRBV19 and TRBJ1-5; tentatively, D is TRBD1 (5 bases). This CDR3 has 14 amino acids. CDR1 is LNHDA, CDR2 SQIVND, per germline (reference sequence). Deletions cut 7 bases from V and 5 bases from J, with 15 bases between. CDR3 protein: CASTHTGNYQPQHF. In DNA, the CDR3 is TGTGCCAGTACCCATACAGGAAACTATCAGCCCCAGCATTTT.

This clonotype was recorded many times. The J gene is TRBJ2-1, the V gene TRBV29-1; 9 bases match TRBD1. This CDR3 is 15 amino acids long. Germline assignment: CDR1 SQVTM and CDR2 ANQGSEA. Trimming removed 4 bases from V and 7 bases from J; junction bases left unmatched: 11. CDR3 residues: CSVAIPGQGSNEQFF. DNA of the CDR3: TGCAGCGTTGCGATTCCGGGACAGGGCTCAAATGAGCAGTTCTTC.

The rearrangement joins TRBV29-1 to TRBJ2-1; maybe TRBD2 (6 bases). Trimming removed 0 bases from V and 4 bases from J, with 16 bases in between. The germline CDR1 and CDR2 sequences are SQVTM and ANQGSEA. The CDR3 totals 16 residues. This CDR3 is CSVEDPLAAGYNEQFF. As DNA, the CDR3 is TGCAGCGTTGAAGACCCTTTAGCGGCGGGTTACAATGAGCAGTTCTTC.

V gene TRBV5-4 combines with J gene TRBJ2-7; 15 bases match TRBD2. This CDR3 is 15 amino acids long. The V gene end was trimmed by 4 bases and the J gene end by 7 bases; junction bases not matched to a gene: 6. Per the germline V gene, CDR1 is SGHNT and CDR2 is YYREEE (reference sequence). DNA for the CDR3: TGTGCCAGCAGCCTTACCGGGACTAGCGGGAGGGAGCAGTACTTC. This translates into CASSLTGTSGREQYF.

A few counts support this clonotype. This chain connects TRBV20-1 to TRBJ2-1, with 11 bases that match TRBD2. The trim removed 5 bases at V and 3 bases at J, leaving 6 bases unmatched. CDR1 and CDR2 from the germline V gene are DFQATT and SNEGSKA (reference sequence). The CDR3 has 15 residues. CDR3 nucleotide sequence: TGCAGTGCTTCTAAGACTAGCGGGGTCTACAATGAGCAGTTCTTC. This translates into CSASKTSGVYNEQFF.

This sequence joins TRBV10-3 and TRBJ2-7; D gene uncertain. The CDR3 totals 14 residues. CDR1 is ENHRY, CDR2 SYGVKD, per germline. Trimming left V 2 bases short and J 2 bases short, with 10 bases between. This CDR3 reads CAISEAHSPYEQYF. The CDR3 DNA sequence: TGTGCCATCAGTGAGGCACACAGTCCCTACGAGCAGTACTTC.

This clonotype showed up just a few times. CDR3 in amino acids: CSVPRDSSTDTQYF. As DNA, the CDR3 is TGCAGCGTGCCCCGGGACTCTAGCACAGATACGCAGTATTTT. This rearrangement joins TRBV29-1 to TRBJ2-3; weak D call: TRBD2 (6 bases). Trimming left V 6 bases short and J 0 bases short, with 13 bases between. This CDR3 contains 14 residues. The germline V gene has CDR1 SQVTM and CDR2 ANQGSEA.

At least ten counts were recorded for this clonotype. This chain connects TRBV20-1 to TRBJ2-5, with D perhaps TRBD2 (6 bases). The V and J ends lost 1 base and 7 bases respectively, with 19 bases between them. Germline V lookup: CDR1 DFQATT, CDR2 SNEGSKA (reference sequence). This CDR3 is 15 amino acids long. This chain's CDR3 is CSARAPLGLPGTQYF. CDR3 coding DNA: TGCAGTGCTAGAGCCCCCTTGGGACTGCCCGGGACCCAGTACTTC.

This clonotype was counted many times. The chain joins TRBV2 to TRBJ2-7; no clear D. V lost 5 bases to trimming and J lost 5 bases, with 4 bases between them. Germline values: CDR1 SNHLY, CDR2 FYNNEI. The CDR3 contains 10 residues. The CDR3 DNA reads as TGTGCCAGCAGTCCCCACGAGCAGTACTTC. Its translation is CASSPHEQYF.

For this clonotype: This may be a read error, as it is one base from a much larger clone. V usage is TRBV5-4 and J usage is TRBJ2-6; tentative D call: TRBD2 (5 bases). Looked up from germline, CDR1 is SGHNT and CDR2 is YYREEE (reference sequence). V was clipped by 0 bases and J by 2 bases, with 6 bases between them. This CDR3 has 15 amino acids. Here the CDR3 reads CASSLDGAGANVLTF. The CDR3 nucleotides read TGTGCCAGCAGCTTGGACGGGGCTGGGGCCAACGTCCTGACTTTC.

This clonotype was picked up many times. The chain has TRBV7-6 and TRBJ2-7; 10 nucleotides align to TRBD2. V lost 5 bases to trimming and J lost 3 bases; unmatched junction nucleotides: 10. CDR1 is SGHVS, CDR2 FNYEAQ, per germline. This CDR3 contains 16 residues. CDR3 DNA sequence: TGTGCCAGCAGCCCAAAAGCGGGAGGGCCTATCTACGAGCAGTACTTC. Translation: CASSPKAGGPIYEQYF. The variable domain in full, completed from reference TRBV7-6 and TRBJ2-7, reads GAGVSQSPRYKVTKRGQDVALRCDPISGHVSLYWYRQALGQGPEFLTYFNYEAQQDKSGLPNDRFSAERPEGSISTLTIQRTEQRDSAMYRCASSPKAGGPIYEQYFGPGTRLTVT.